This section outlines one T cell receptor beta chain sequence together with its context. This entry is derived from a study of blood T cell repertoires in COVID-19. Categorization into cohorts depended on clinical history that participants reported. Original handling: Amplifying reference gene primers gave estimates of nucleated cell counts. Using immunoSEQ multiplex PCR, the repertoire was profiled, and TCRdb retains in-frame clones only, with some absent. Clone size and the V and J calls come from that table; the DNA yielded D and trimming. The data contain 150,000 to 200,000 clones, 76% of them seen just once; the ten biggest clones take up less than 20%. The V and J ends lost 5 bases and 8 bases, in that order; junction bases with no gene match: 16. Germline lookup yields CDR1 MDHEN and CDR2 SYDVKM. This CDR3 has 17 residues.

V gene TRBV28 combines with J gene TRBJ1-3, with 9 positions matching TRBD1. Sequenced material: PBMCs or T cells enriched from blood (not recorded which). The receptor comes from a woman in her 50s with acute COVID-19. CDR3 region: CASSGLRVGTGRDTIYF. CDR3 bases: TGTGCCAGCAGTGGACTCCGGGTTGGGACAGGGCGGGACACCATATATTTT.